The 21 T cell receptor beta chains presented below share a single source sample, sequenced in a study of blood T cell repertoires in COVID-19. The table came from immunoSEQ multiplex PCR; TCRdb's copy has only in-frame clones and leaves some out. The sample consists of tens of thousands of clones, 65% to 90% of them appearing once. The sample taken for sequencing was peripheral blood. Receptor source: a man of 80 years or more with acute or convalescent COVID-19.

V usage is TRBV11-2 and J usage is TRBJ1-4; D is perhaps TRBD1 (6 bases). The germline V and J ends were trimmed by 6 bases and 2 bases, with 16 bases remaining between them. Germline values: CDR1 SGHAT, CDR2 FQNNGV. CDR3 length equals 16 residues. The CDR3 is CASRPRWTATNEKLFF. The DNA for the CDR3 is TGTGCCAGCAGACCACGCTGGACAGCGACTAATGAAAAACTGTTTTTT.

The genes are TRBV7-8 and TRBJ1-6; 8 nucleotides match TRBD1. CDR1 is SGHVS, CDR2 FQNEAQ, per germline. V shed 4 bases, J shed 8 bases, and the junction held 13 bases outside the gene matches. This CDR3 is 17 amino acids long. This chain's CDR3 is CASSWPGQGARDSPLHF. CDR3 nucleotides: TGTGCCAGCAGCTGGCCCGGGCAGGGGGCAAGAGATTCACCCCTCCACTTT. The variable domain in full, with the rest retrieved from reference TRBV7-8 and TRBJ1-6, is GAGVSQSPRYKVAKRGQDVALRCDPISGHVSLFWYQQALGQGPEFLTYFQNEAQLDKSGLPSDRFFAERPEGSVSTLKIQRTQQEDSAVYLCASSWPGQGARDSPLHFGNGTRLTVT.

The chain uses TRBV15 and TRBJ1-4, with D tentatively TRBD1 (6 bases). Trimming stripped 1 base from V and 7 bases from J, with 13 bases between. CDR3 length equals 15 residues. CDR1 and CDR2 (germline): LNHNV, YYDKDF (reference sequence). The CDR3 reads CATSRGEQGIEKLFF. CDR3 nucleotides: TGTGCCACCAGCAGAGGGGAGCAGGGGATTGAAAAACTGTTTTTT.

The CDR3 is CASSLSRDRVFRITEAFF. The CDR3 DNA reads TGTGCCAGCAGTTTATCGAGGGACAGGGTTTTCAGGATCACTGAAGCTTTCTTT. The chain employs TRBV27 and TRBJ1-1; TRBD1 matches 9 bases. This CDR3 spans 18 amino acids. CDR1 MNHEY and CDR2 SMNVEV come from the germline V gene (reference sequence). V dropped 0 bases and J dropped 4; count of bases not matched to a gene: 12.

This rearrangement joins TRBV15 to TRBJ2-7; TRBD1 is a possible D gene (5 bases). The CDR3 runs 16 residues. Trimming pared 0 bases from V and 0 bases from J, leaving 12 bases between. Germline values: CDR1 LNHNV, CDR2 YYDKDF (reference sequence). Written as DNA, the CDR3 is TGTGCCACCAGCAGAGATCAGGGCGCGAGCTCCTACGAGCAGTACTTC. This translates into CATSRDQGASSYEQYF.

The chain employs TRBV7-2 and TRBJ2-3; 7 positions agree with TRBD1. V lost 5 bases and J lost 4; bases outside the gene matches: 9. In germline, CDR1 is SGHTA, CDR2 FQGNSA. The CDR3 runs 15 residues. The CDR3 loop is CASSPLGTAPDTQYF. The CDR3 DNA reads TGTGCCAGCAGCCCGCTAGGGACAGCTCCAGATACGCAGTATTTT. Complete variable domain (other parts from reference TRBV7-2 and TRBJ2-3): GAGVSQSPSNKVTEKGKDVELRCDPISGHTALYWYRQSLGQGLEFLIYFQGNSAPDKSGLPSDRFSAERTGGSVSTLTIQRTQQEDSAVYLCASSPLGTAPDTQYFGPGTRLTVL.

This clone showed up just once. The rearrangement joins TRBV28 to TRBJ2-7, with TRBD2 matching 16 bases. The length of the CDR3 is 17 residues. From germline, CDR1 is MDHEN and CDR2 SYDVKM. V was pared by 4 bases and J by 4 bases, with 7 bases of the junction left unmatched. The CDR3 DNA reads TGTGCCAGCAGTTCGCCGGGACTAGCGGGAGGGAAATACGAGCAGTACTTC. Encoded protein: CASSSPGLAGGKYEQYF.

This clone was seen a few times. This chain links TRBV5-1 with TRBJ1-4; weak D call: TRBD1 (5 bases). V lost 9 bases and J lost 0, with 12 bases in between. This CDR3 contains 14 residues. CDR1 SGHRS and CDR2 YFSETQ come from the germline V gene. DNA for the CDR3: TGCGCCACCAGACCGACAGCAACTAATGAAAAACTGTTTTTT. Translated, it gives CATRPTATNEKLFF.

The chain recombines TRBV2 with TRBJ1-2, with a weak D call TRBD1 (6 bases). CDR1 and CDR2 (germline): SNHLY, FYNNEI. The CDR3 is 13 amino acids. V was clipped by 7 bases and J by 5 bases, with 14 bases between them. As DNA, the CDR3 is TGTGCCAGCAACCGAGGACAGTCTTATGGCTACACCTTC. As protein: CASNRGQSYGYTF.

This sequence joins TRBV19 and TRBJ1-1; possible D gene TRBD1, 5 bases. The CDR3 contains 17 residues. V was cut by 7 bases and J by 1 base, with 22 bases left in between. The V gene's germline CDR1 is LNHDA and CDR2 SQIVND (reference sequence). The CDR3 DNA reads as TGTGCCAGTATGAACCCGGGGGGGGGACTCGGGAACACTGAAGCTTTCTTT. It yields the protein CASMNPGGGLGNTEAFF.

This clone was observed a single time. The V call is TRBV19, the J call TRBJ1-1; TRBD1 might be the D (6 bases). The CDR3 spans 14 residues. V lost 7 bases and J lost 1, with 13 bases in between. Germline CDR1 is LNHDA and CDR2 is SQIVND (reference sequence). The CDR3 here is CASTGPTGNTEAFF. The CDR3 DNA reads TGTGCCAGTACCGGACCGACAGGGAACACTGAAGCTTTCTTT.

J is TRBJ2-2 and V is TRBV27; possible D gene TRBD1, 6 bases. The germline V gene encodes CDR1 MNHEY and CDR2 SMNVEV (reference sequence). The CDR3 length is 15 residues. V was cut by 2 bases and J by 5 bases, with 12 bases left in between. CDR3 amino acids: CASSLLGAGTGELFF. CDR3 coding DNA: TGTGCCAGCAGTTTACTGGGGGCAGGTACCGGGGAGCTGTTTTTT.

The rearrangement links TRBV19 to TRBJ1-5; possible D gene TRBD1, 5 bases. Trimming took off 1 base at V and 3 bases at J, with 13 bases between the two ends. This CDR3 comprises 16 residues. Germline CDR1 LNHDA, CDR2 SQIVND (reference sequence). DNA of the CDR3: TGTGCCAGTAGTATAGTGGGGCAGGCTTTCAATCAGCCCCAGCATTTT. The encoded protein is CASSIVGQAFNQPQHF.

This chain connects TRBV5-1 to TRBJ1-5; D not resolved. This CDR3 region has 14 residues. CDR1 and CDR2 (germline): SGHRS, YFSETQ. V gave up 0 bases and J gave up 9 bases, with 13 bases separating them. This CDR3 is CASSLGRENAPQHF. CDR3 coding DNA: TGCGCCAGCAGCTTGGGCCGGGAGAATGCGCCCCAGCATTTT.

The chain uses TRBV4-3 and TRBJ1-4; D possibly corresponds to TRBD1 (5 bases). Germline lookup yields CDR1 LGHNA and CDR2 YSLEER. Trimming shortened V by 0 bases and J by 1 base, and 15 bases separated the two germline ends. The CDR3 is 18 residues long. The CDR3 nucleotides read TGCGCCAGCAGCCAAGACCCCTCTTTAAGGGGAACTAATGAAAAACTGTTTTTT. Encoded protein: CASSQDPSLRGTNEKLFF.

This clone occurred once. The chain couples TRBV18 to TRBJ2-2, with TRBD1 matching 8 bases. Trimming at V came to 6 bases and at J to 1 base, leaving 4 bases not matched to a gene. The CDR3 spans 15 residues. Germline-derived CDR1 and CDR2 are KGHSH and LQKENI. CDR3 nucleotides: TGTGCCAGCTCGATTGGACAGGGGAACACCGGGGAGCTGTTTTTT. Translating it yields CASSIGQGNTGELFF.

The chain has TRBV6-6 and TRBJ2-7, with 9 positions matching TRBD1. The germline gives CDR1 MNHNY, CDR2 SVGAGI (reference sequence). This CDR3 is 15 amino acids long. After removal of 2 bases from V and 0 bases from J, the junction contained 2 bases not matched to a gene. The CDR3 DNA is TGTGCCAGCAGTTACGAGGGACAGGGCTCCTACGAGCAGTACTTC. It specifies CASSYEGQGSYEQYF.

The chain uses TRBV27 and TRBJ2-3; possible D gene TRBD1, 5 bases. The CDR3 is 14 amino acids. The germline gives CDR1 MNHEY, CDR2 SMNVEV (reference sequence). V lost 5 bases and J lost 0, with 9 bases in between. The CDR3 here is CASSETASTDTQYF. The CDR3 nucleotides read TGTGCCAGCAGTGAGACAGCTAGCACAGATACGCAGTATTTT.

CDR3 in DNA: TGTGCCAGCTCATCCCCACAGGGTCGGAGGGAGACCCAGTACTTC. Translating gives CASSSPQGRRETQYF. The genes are TRBV18 and TRBJ2-5; TRBD1 is a possible D gene (6 bases). The germline gives CDR1 KGHSH, CDR2 LQKENI. V lost 5 bases to trimming and J lost 5 bases, with 18 bases between them. The CDR3 spans 15 residues.

This sequence joins TRBV28 and TRBJ1-5; the match to TRBD1 covers 8 bases. The CDR3 extends over 15 amino acids. V lost 7 bases and J lost 6; bases outside the gene matches: 11. Germline CDR1 and CDR2: MDHEN and SYDVKM. CDR3 sequence reads: CASTPARGLSQPQHF. Here the CDR3 DNA reads TGTGCCAGCACCCCCGCCAGGGGGCTGAGTCAGCCCCAGCATTTT.

To note about this clone: An end of the junction does not agree with germline; a read error may underlie this. V gene TRBV7-7 combines with J gene TRBJ1-1, with unresolved D. Germline V gene sequence: CDR1 SSHAT, CDR2 FNYEAQ (reference sequence). CDR3 length: 19 residues. CDR3 sequence: CASSRNAHRTNYMNTEAFF. DNA for the CDR3: TGTGCTAGCAGCCGCAATGCCCATCGAACGAATTACATGAACACTGAAGCTTTCTTT.